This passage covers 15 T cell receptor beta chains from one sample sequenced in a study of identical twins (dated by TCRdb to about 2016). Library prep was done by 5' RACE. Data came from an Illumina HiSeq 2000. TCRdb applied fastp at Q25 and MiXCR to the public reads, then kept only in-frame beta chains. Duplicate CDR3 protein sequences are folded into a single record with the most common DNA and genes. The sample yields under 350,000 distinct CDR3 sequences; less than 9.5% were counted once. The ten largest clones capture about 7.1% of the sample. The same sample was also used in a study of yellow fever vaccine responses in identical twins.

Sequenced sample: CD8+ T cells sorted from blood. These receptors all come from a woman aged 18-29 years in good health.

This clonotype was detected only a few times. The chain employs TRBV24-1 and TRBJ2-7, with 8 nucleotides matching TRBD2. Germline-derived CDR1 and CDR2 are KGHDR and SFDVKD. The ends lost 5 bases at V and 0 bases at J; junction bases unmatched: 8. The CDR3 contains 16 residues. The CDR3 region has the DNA TGTGCCACCAGTGGCTTTGTCGGGGGGGACTCCTACGAGCAGTACTTC. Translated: CATSGFVGGDSYEQYF.

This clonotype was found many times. The CDR3 loop reads CASSSIGTSSYEQYF. CDR3 DNA sequence: TGTGCCAGCAGCTCTATCGGGACTAGCTCCTACGAGCAGTACTTC. V usage is TRBV7-2 and J usage is TRBJ2-7, with TRBD2 matching 8 bases. Germline CDR1 SGHTA, CDR2 FQGNSA. After removal of 4 bases from V and 0 bases from J, the junction contained 5 bases not matched to a gene. The CDR3 has 15 residues.

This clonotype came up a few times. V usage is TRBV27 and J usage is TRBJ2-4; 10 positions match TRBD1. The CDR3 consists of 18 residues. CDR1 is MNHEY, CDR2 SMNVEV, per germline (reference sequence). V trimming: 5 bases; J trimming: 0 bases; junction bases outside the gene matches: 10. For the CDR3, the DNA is TGTGCCAGCAGTCCTCGACAGGGGGCCCTCCTAGCCAAAAACATTCAGTACTTC. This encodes CASSPRQGALLAKNIQYF.

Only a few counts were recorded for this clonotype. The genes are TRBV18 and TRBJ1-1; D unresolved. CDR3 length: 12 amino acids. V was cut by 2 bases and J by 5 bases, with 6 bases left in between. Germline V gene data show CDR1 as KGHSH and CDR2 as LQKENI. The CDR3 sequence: CASSPVGTEAFF. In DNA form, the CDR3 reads TGTGCCAGCTCACCAGTTGGTACTGAAGCTTTCTTT.

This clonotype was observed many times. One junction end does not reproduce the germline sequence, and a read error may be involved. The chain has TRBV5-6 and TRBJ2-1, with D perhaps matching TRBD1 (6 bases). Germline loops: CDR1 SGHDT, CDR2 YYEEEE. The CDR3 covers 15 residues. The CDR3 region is CASSLGAGAYNEQFF. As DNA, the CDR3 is TGTGCCAGCAGTTTGGGGGCAGGAGCCTACAATGAGCAGTTCTTC.

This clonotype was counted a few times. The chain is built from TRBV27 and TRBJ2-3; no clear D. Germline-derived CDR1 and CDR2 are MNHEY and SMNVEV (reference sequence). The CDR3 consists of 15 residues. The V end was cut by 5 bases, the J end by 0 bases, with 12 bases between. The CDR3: CASSTLVASTDTQYF. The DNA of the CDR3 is TGTGCCAGCAGTACCCTAGTGGCTAGCACAGATACGCAGTATTTT.

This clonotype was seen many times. CDR3 DNA: TGTGCCAGCAGCTTAATGGTAGCGGGCACAGATACGCAGTATTTT. This sequence encodes CASSLMVAGTDTQYF. V usage is TRBV7-8 and J usage is TRBJ2-3; weak D call: TRBD2 (6 bases). Germline V lookup: CDR1 SGHVS, CDR2 FQNEAQ. This CDR3 is 15 amino acids long. The V end was cut by 2 bases, the J end by 1 base, with 10 bases between.

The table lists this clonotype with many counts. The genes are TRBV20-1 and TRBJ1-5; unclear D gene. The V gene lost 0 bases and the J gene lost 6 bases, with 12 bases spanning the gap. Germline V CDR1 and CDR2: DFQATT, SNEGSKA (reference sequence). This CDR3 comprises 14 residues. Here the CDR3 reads CSARDLSASQPQHF. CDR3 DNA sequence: TGCAGTGCTAGAGATCTGTCGGCGAGTCAGCCCCAGCATTTT.

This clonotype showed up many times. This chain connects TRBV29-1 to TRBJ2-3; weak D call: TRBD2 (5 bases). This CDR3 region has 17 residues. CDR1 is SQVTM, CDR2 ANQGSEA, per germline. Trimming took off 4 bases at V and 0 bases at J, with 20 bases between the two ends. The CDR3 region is CSVGGLLGSTSTDTQYF. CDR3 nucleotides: TGCAGCGTTGGCGGACTTCTCGGGTCTACTAGCACAGATACGCAGTATTTT.

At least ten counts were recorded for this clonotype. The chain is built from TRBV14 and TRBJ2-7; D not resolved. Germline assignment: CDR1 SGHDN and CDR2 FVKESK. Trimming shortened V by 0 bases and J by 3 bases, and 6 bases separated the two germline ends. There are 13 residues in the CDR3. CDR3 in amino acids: CASSQDNSYEQYF. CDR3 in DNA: TGTGCCAGCAGCCAAGATAACAGCTACGAGCAGTACTTC.

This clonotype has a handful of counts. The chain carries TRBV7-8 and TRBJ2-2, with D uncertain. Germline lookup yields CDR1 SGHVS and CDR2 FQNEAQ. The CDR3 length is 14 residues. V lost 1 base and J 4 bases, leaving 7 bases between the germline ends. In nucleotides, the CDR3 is TGTGCCAGCAGCTTAGACCTAGTCACCGGGGAGCTGTTTTTT. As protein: CASSLDLVTGELFF.

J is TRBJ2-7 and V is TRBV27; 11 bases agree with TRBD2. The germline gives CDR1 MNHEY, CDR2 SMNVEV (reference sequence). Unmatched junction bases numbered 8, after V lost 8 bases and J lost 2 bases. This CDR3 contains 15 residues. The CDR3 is CASAGLAGGPYEQYF. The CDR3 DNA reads TGTGCCAGCGCCGGACTAGCGGGCGGTCCCTACGAGCAGTACTTC.

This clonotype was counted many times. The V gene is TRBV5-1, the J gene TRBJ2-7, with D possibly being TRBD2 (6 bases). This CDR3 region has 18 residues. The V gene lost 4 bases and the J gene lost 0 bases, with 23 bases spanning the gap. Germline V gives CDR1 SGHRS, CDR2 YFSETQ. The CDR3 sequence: CASSPAYNQGLLSYEQYF. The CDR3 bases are TGCGCCAGCAGCCCCGCGTACAACCAGGGACTCCTCTCCTACGAGCAGTACTTC.

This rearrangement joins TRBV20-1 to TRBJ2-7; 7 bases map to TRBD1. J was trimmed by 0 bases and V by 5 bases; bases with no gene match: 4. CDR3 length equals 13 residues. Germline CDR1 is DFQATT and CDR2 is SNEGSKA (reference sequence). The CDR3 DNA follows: TGCAGTGCTCCCGGGACAGACTCCTACGAGCAGTACTTC. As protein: CSAPGTDSYEQYF.

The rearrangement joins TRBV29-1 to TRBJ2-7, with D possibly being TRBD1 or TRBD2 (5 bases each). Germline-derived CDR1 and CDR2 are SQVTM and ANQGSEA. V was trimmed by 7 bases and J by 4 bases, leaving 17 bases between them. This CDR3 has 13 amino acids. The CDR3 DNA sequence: TGCAGCGCTACTTCGCAGGGCGGGTACGAGCAGTACTTC. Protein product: CSATSQGGYEQYF.